The source of this T cell receptor (beta chain) is a study of vaccination and CD4 T cells after COVID-19. Turning to the study itself: Two doses of either BNT162b2 or mRNA-1273 vaccine were given to participants. The authors gave control cultures a CEFX pool, an HIV-1 Nef pool, or no peptide.

The treatment here: roughly 10-day PBMC culture with coronavirus spike peptide pools or control peptides (ViraFEST assay). Collection of the unexposed donor's CD4+ T cells took place before the COVID-19 pandemic (2011-2018). Wells contained 1.8 million or so PBMCs each, and these were cultured with about 10 IU/ml IL-2 and around 10 ug/ml peptide pools. Germline V gene data show CDR1 as MRHNA and CDR2 as SNTAGT. The J segment lost 5 bases and the V segment lost 6 bases, leaving 11 bases of the junction unmatched. The CDR3 has 17 residues. This clonotype was observed a single time. Its antigen is not known. Sequencing of the DNA from cultured CD4+ T cells was carried out with the Oncomine TCR Beta short-read assay. The genomic DNA was obtained from cultured CD4+ T cells by extraction with the QIAamp micro DNA kit. Via MiXCR, TCRdb re-called the PCR reads, giving one row per CDR3 protein. The data hold approximately 9,500 distinct CDR3 sequences, with 44% observed a single time.

General observations from the study: The median proportion of reactive clones detected only post-vaccination in convalescent patients was 65% to 90%.

This clonotype was sampled from a human donor in good health. The sequenced sample consisted of CD4+ T cells from blood, cultured in vitro. The chain recombines TRBV6-4 with TRBJ1-6, with TRBD1 matching 9 bases. CDR3 sequence reads: CASRGQGPPLNNSPLHF. The DNA for the CDR3 is TGTGCCAGCAGGGGACAGGGACCCCCTCTTAATAATTCACCCCTCCACTTT.